What follows is one T cell receptor beta chain and its context. No cognate antigen has been identified for it. No base qualities exist here, and no much larger clone lies one base off it. The entry originates in a study of blood T cell repertoires in COVID-19 (dated by TCRdb to the early 2020s). The study in broad terms: Samples covering the acute and convalescent phases of COVID-19 were provided by collaborators in the United States, Italy and Spain. The material from the prospective study consisted of cDNA or gDNA derived from T cells, B-cell-depleted T cells, or PBMCs. The repertoires were released in a freely available public database intended as a resource for research on the immune response to SARS-CoV-2. A de-identified subject ID, COVID-19 status, age in years and sex were almost always included in the sample metadata. The samples were drawn from the first 160 participants of the ongoing ImmuneRACE study and from about 1,200 subjects provided by 6 global collaborators. The dataset comprised deeply sampled blood TCRbeta repertoires from subjects exposed to, actively infected with, or recovered from COVID-19. Where available, HLA class I and class II types were obtained from metadata supplied by the sample provider rather than from assay-based typing. Study-level results and caveats: The amount of clinical and demographic metadata varied by source and participant and was provided uncurated.

The CDR1 and CDR2 encoded by the germline V gene are SQVTM and ANQGSEA. Ends trimmed: V by 3 bases, J by 8 bases; bases unmatched to a gene: 8. Including the terminal cysteine and phenylalanine, the CDR3 comprises 14 residues. Just CDR3 DNA is preserved here, 42 bases in frame from base 1. The immunoSEQ Assay, a bias-controlled multiplex PCR, was used to amplify TCRbeta CDR3 regions from genomic DNA. The paper's processing steps were these. The number of nucleated cells in each sample was estimated from the amplification of reference gene primers within the assay. To quantify the absolute abundance of each unique TCRbeta CDR3 rearrangement, sequence reads were collapsed and filtered. For each sample, productive Simpson clonality was calculated as the square root of Simpson's diversity index over productive rearrangements. TCRdb took this table from immuneACCESS and kept in-frame rearrangements with V and J called. Such tables lack part of the clones; where checked against another copy, unresolved V genes explain under half of the gap, and the rest is unexplained. V and J calls and clone size are given by that table; D and trimming were obtained from the DNA. The sample table records tens of thousands of clones; 80% to 85% of these occur just once. Of the sample, approximately 15% is held by the ten largest clones.

Whole blood was collected in K2EDTA tubes by collaborating institutions according to the institutions' own protocols. For TCRbeta analysis, collaborator samples were shipped as frozen whole blood, as isolated PBMCs, or as DNA extracted from either sample type. The sequence is built from TRBV29-1 and TRBJ1-1, and TRBD1 aligns with 11 junction nucleotides. This receptor was identified in a woman aged 80 or over with active or convalescent COVID-19. Sequenced input: peripheral blood. The sequenced DNA: TGCAGCGTTGACCGCGGACAGGGGGCGAACGAAGCTTTCTTT. Protein translation: CSVDRGQGANEAFF. With the portions outside the CDR3 filled from the reference TRBV29-1 and TRBJ1-1 genes, the complete variable region becomes SAVISQKPSRDICQRGTSLTIQCQVDSQVTMMFWYRQQPGQSLTLIATANQGSEATYESGFVIDKFPISRPNLTFSTLTVSNMSPEDSSIYLCSVDRGQGANEAFFGQGTRLTVV.